This T cell receptor (beta chain) was identified in a study of a mutant IDH1 vaccine in newly diagnosed glioma. For the study at large: Males made up approximately 60% and females around 38% of treated patients, whose mean age was about 40 years. The earlier regimen, radiotherapy, temozolomide, or both, was most often both.

Findings and caveats of the study: Pseudoprogression appeared unlinked to shifts in leading peripheral T cell clonotypes. The study observed vaccine-induced immune responses in around 94% of patients.

This CDR3 has 16 amino acids. V dropped 1 base and J dropped 6; count of bases not matched to a gene: 9. Germline loops: CDR1 MNHNS, CDR2 SASEGT. Concerning this clone: The antigen remains undetermined.

Sequencing used immunoSEQ multiplex PCR; TCRdb keeps in-frame clones, though not all of them. Of around 89,000 clones in the sample, 83% were seen once. As for time point: baseline, week 1 (first vaccination visit). Treatment given: pre-vaccination baseline after standard-of-care therapy. The receptor was isolated from a woman aged 50 to 60 with glioma. The chain recombines TRBV6-1 with TRBJ2-3, with TRBD1 identical over 8 bases. Sequencing was performed on PBMCs, taken from a glioma patient treated with radiotherapy, temozolomide or both. The CDR3 spells CASSEGWTGYSDTQYF. The CDR3 DNA follows: TGTGCCAGCAGTGAAGGATGGACAGGGTATTCGGATACGCAGTATTTT.